Listed here is a single T cell receptor (beta chain). Its antigen is unknown. The data derive from a study of human T cells and chemical hapten exposure. Background on the study: Sensitization applied 2% DPC to 2 cm by 2 cm of upper inner arm skin.

The time point was: patch test 1, 2 weeks after DPC sensitization. The treatment denotes: therapeutic diphenylcyclopropenone sensitization with weekly scalp DPC. Via MiXCR, TCRdb re-called the RACE reads, giving one row per CDR3 protein. The data contain 180,000 or so distinct CDR3 sequences, about 14% of them singletons. Study findings and constraints: No alteration of TCRs above 1 in 1000 frequency was seen with DPC sensitization.

In germline, CDR1 is MNHEY, CDR2 SMNVEV (reference sequence). The V gene end was trimmed by 5 bases and the J gene end by 9 bases; junction bases not matched to a gene: 12. The CDR3 consists of 15 residues. The sequence was collected from a woman in her 30s with alopecia areata. Some clones in this sample may be carry-over from other donors' samples. This sequence joins TRBV27 and TRBJ1-5; 8 bases line up with TRBD1. The sequences come from whole blood, collected in connection with sensitization to the hapten diphenylcyclopropenone (DPC). CDR3 in DNA: TGTGCCAGCAGTCCCAGGGGGCTCGGGAATTCGCCCCAGCATTTT. Protein product: CASSPRGLGNSPQHF.